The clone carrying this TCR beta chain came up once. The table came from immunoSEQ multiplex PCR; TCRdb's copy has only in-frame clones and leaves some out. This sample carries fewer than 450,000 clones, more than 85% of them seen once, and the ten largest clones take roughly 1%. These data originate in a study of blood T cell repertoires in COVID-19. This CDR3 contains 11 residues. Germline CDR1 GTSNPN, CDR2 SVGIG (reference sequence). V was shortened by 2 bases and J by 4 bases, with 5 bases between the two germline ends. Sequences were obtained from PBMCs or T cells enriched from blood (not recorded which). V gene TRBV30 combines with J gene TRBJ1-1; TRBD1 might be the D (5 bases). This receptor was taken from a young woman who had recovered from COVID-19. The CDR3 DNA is TGTGCCTGGAGTAGGGGCACTGAAGCTTTCTTT. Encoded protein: CAWSRGTEAFF. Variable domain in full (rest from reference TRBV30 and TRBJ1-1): SQTIHQWPATLVQPVGSPLSLECTVEGTSNPNLYWYRQAAGRGLQLLFYSVGIGQISSEVPQNLSASRPQDRQFILSSKKLLLSDSGFYLCAWSRGTEAFFGQGTRLTVV.